This T cell receptor beta chain comes out of a study of blood T cell repertoires in COVID-19. Study at large: COVID-19 samples from acute and convalescent phases originated in the United States, Italy and Spain. In each case, the material was cDNA or gDNA derived from T cells, B-cell-depleted T cells, or PBMCs.

Per the original methods: Nucleated cell counts were estimated from reference gene primer amplification. TCRdb keeps only in-frame clones here, not all; method: immunoSEQ multiplex PCR. V and J calls and clone size are those listed in that table; D and trimming were worked out from the DNA. Of about 70,000 clones in the sample, around 86% were seen once. The trim removed 7 bases at V and 1 base at J, leaving 3 bases unmatched. This CDR3 contains 15 residues. The germline V gene has CDR1 SGHKS and CDR2 YYEKEE (reference sequence). The chain employs TRBV5-5 and TRBJ2-6; 9 positions match TRBD1. This receptor was taken from a human donor in a cohort sampled during active COVID-19. Sequenced: peripheral blood. CDR3: CASGTGSSGANVLTF. As DNA, the CDR3 is TGTGCCAGCGGGACAGGGTCTTCTGGGGCCAACGTCCTGACTTTC.